The 32 T cell receptor beta chains reported below all come from one sample, sequenced in a study of shared clonotypes between healthy human individuals. Generated by immunoSEQ multiplex PCR, the TCRdb table keeps only in-frame clones and is missing some. Of millions of clones detected, about 94% appear once; the ten largest clones hold more than 0.95%. In the naive CD8 group, cells lacked CD45RO and were positively selected for CCR7, so terminally differentiated effector memory CD45RA+ cells were left out. The sequenced material came from naive CD8+ T cells sorted from blood. The receptors stem from a man younger than 35 in good health.

This chain links TRBV19 with TRBJ1-1; TRBD1 is a possible D gene (5 bases). CDR3 length: 11 residues. The V end lost 10 bases, the J end lost 5 bases, and 11 bases lay between the germline ends. Germline CDR1 LNHDA, CDR2 SQIVND (reference sequence). For the CDR3, the DNA is TGTGCCACTCACGGGGGGACTGAAGCTTTCTTT. Residues: CATHGGTEAFF.

The chain has TRBV7-6 and TRBJ2-2; D ambiguous. The germline V and J ends were trimmed by 1 base and 7 bases, with 7 bases remaining between them. From germline, CDR1 is SGHVS and CDR2 FNYEAQ. The CDR3 covers 13 residues. The CDR3 DNA follows: TGTGCCAGCAGCTTAGGCGAGATCGGGGAGCTGTTTTTT. It encodes CASSLGEIGELFF.

The V call is TRBV2, the J call TRBJ1-2; 8 nucleotides agree with TRBD1. Germline-derived CDR1 and CDR2 are SNHLY and FYNNEI. The J segment lost 6 bases and the V segment lost 7 bases, leaving 7 bases of the junction unmatched. The CDR3 totals 13 residues. As DNA, the CDR3 is TGTGCCAGCATCGGACAGGGAGCGGATGGCTACACCTTC. Its protein is CASIGQGADGYTF. Using reference TRBV2 and TRBJ1-2 for the parts outside the CDR3, the full variable domain is EPEVTQTPSHQVTQMGQEVILRCVPISNHLYFYWYRQILGQKVEFLVSFYNNEISEKSEIFDDQFSVERPDGSNFTLKIRSTKLEDSAMYFCASIGQGADGYTFGSGTRLTVV.

The chain has TRBV6-6 and TRBJ2-3; 9 positions match TRBD2. V dropped 8 bases and J dropped 3; count of bases not matched to a gene: 6. Germline V lookup: CDR1 MNHNY, CDR2 SVGAGI (reference sequence). This CDR3 is built from 14 residues. CDR3 amino acids: CASLRLAETDTQYF. Here the CDR3 DNA reads TGTGCCAGCCTCCGACTAGCGGAAACAGATACGCAGTATTTT.

As to this clone: In the same sample, other DNA sequences code for this CDR3. This rearrangement joins TRBV5-6 to TRBJ2-7; 8 positions agree with TRBD1. The V and J ends lost 0 bases and 2 bases, in that order; junction bases with no gene match: 1. Germline CDR1 and CDR2: SGHDT and YYEEEE. CDR3 length: 14 residues. CDR3 DNA sequence: TGTGCCAGCAGCTTGGCAGGGGGCCCCTACGAGCAGTACTTC. Protein sequence: CASSLAGGPYEQYF.

The genes are TRBV25-1 and TRBJ2-1; D may be TRBD2 (6 bases). Trimming cost V 6 bases and J 0 bases, with 18 bases left between them. The CDR3 has 17 residues. Germline-derived CDR1 and CDR2 are MGHDK and SYGVNS. In DNA form, the CDR3 reads TGTGCCAGCAGCCCCAGAACAGCGGGTGACTCCTACAATGAGCAGTTCTTC. Encoded protein: CASSPRTAGDSYNEQFF.

The V call is TRBV27, the J call TRBJ2-4; TRBD2 agrees at 7 bases. This CDR3 spans 16 amino acids. Per germline, CDR1 MNHEY and CDR2 SMNVEV (reference sequence). J gave up 3 bases and V 0 bases, and 5 bases lay outside the gene matches. CDR3 nucleotide sequence: TGTGCCAGCAGTTTATCGGCGGGGGACCACAAAAACATTCAGTACTTC. Translated: CASSLSAGDHKNIQYF.

The chain carries TRBV6-6 and TRBJ2-1; a possible D gene is TRBD2 (5 bases). Germline CDR1 MNHNY, CDR2 SVGAGI (reference sequence). The V and J ends lost 4 bases and 8 bases respectively, with 15 bases between them. This CDR3 spans 14 amino acids. The CDR3 reads CASSSYDSVDEQFF. The CDR3 nucleotides are TGTGCCAGCAGTTCCTATGATAGCGTAGATGAGCAGTTCTTC.

This clone was seen more than once but under ten times. The chain combines TRBV11-2 with TRBJ2-7; D tentatively fits TRBD1 or TRBD2 (5 bases each). Germline V gives CDR1 SGHAT, CDR2 FQNNGV. Trimming cost V 3 bases and J 4 bases, with 13 bases left between them. The CDR3 is 14 residues long. CDR3 sequence (DNA): TGTGCCAGCAGCTTCACTAGGGGACCGTACGAGCAGTACTTC. This encodes CASSFTRGPYEQYF.

The chain combines TRBV9 with TRBJ2-7; possibly TRBD2 for D (5 bases). Germline CDR1 and CDR2: SGDLS and YYNGEE. V lost 3 bases to trimming and J lost 5 bases, with 12 bases between them. This CDR3 is built from 13 residues. CDR3 coding DNA: TGTGCCAGCAGCGGTATTGAGGGCGACGAGCAGTACTTC. This sequence encodes CASSGIEGDEQYF.

As for this clone: In the same sample, other DNA sequences code for this CDR3. The J gene is TRBJ2-3, the V gene TRBV9; the D gene is possibly TRBD2 (6 bases). The V gene lost 0 bases and the J gene lost 0 bases, with 8 bases spanning the gap. This CDR3 has 15 amino acids. CDR1 is SGDLS and CDR2 is YYNGEE in the germline V gene. The DNA of the CDR3 is TGTGCCAGCAGCGTAGTAGGGACTAGCACAGATACGCAGTATTTT. As protein: CASSVVGTSTDTQYF.

The V call is TRBV6-8, the J call TRBJ1-2, with D possibly matching TRBD1 (5 bases). The CDR3 sequence is 15 residues long. V was shortened by 1 base and J by 2 bases, with 11 bases between the two germline ends. The germline CDR1 and CDR2 sequences are MNHGY and SAAAGT. The CDR3 protein is CASSYLDTGNYGYTF. CDR3 sequence (DNA): TGTGCCAGCAGTTACTTGGATACAGGAAACTATGGCTACACCTTC.

The chain joins TRBV13 to TRBJ2-7; D is unresolved. The V end was cut by 1 base, the J end by 1 base, with 5 bases between. The germline V gene encodes CDR1 PRHDT and CDR2 FYEKMQ (reference sequence). The CDR3 is 13 amino acids. For the CDR3, the DNA is TGTGCCAGCAGCTTAGACTTGTCCTACGAGCAGTACTTC. Translation gives CASSLDLSYEQYF.

This sequence joins TRBV6-5 and TRBJ2-5; perhaps TRBD1 as D (6 bases). This CDR3 comprises 13 residues. Germline CDR1 MNHEY, CDR2 SVGAGI. With 5 bases removed from V and 9 bases from J, the gap between germline ends came to 16 bases. The CDR3 loop reads CASSNGDNDAQYF. For the CDR3, the DNA is TGTGCCAGCAGTAATGGGGACAACGATGCCCAGTACTTC.

The V and J genes are TRBV5-6 and TRBJ1-6, with D unresolved. The germline V gene has CDR1 SGHDT and CDR2 YYEEEE. CDR3 size: 13 residues. The V gene lost 4 bases and the J gene lost 11 bases, with 13 bases spanning the gap. The CDR3 protein is CASSRQSGPPLHF. The CDR3 nucleotides read TGTGCCAGCAGCCGCCAGTCGGGTCCACCCCTCCACTTT.

For this clone: No DNA is shown, since the ends of the CDR3 on it are uncertain; the CDR3 is the one TCRdb lists. The J gene is TRBJ1-5, the V gene TRBV15; the table gives TRBD1 as D, unverified against the DNA. CDR1 is LNHNV, CDR2 YYDKDF, per germline (reference sequence). The CDR3 is 20 residues long, ends included. The CDR3 loop is CATSRAFWRRGLFGNQPQHF.

V gene TRBV10-2 combines with J gene TRBJ2-1, with 10 bases identical to TRBD2. Germline CDR1 reads WSHSY; CDR2 reads SAAADI. The CDR3 spans 16 residues. The V and J ends lost 2 bases and 5 bases, in that order; junction bases with no gene match: 6. In DNA form, the CDR3 reads TGCGCCAGCAGTGAGAGCGGGGGGGCCGTCGACAATGAGCAGTTCTTC. It encodes CASSESGGAVDNEQFF.

This clone is a singleton in its sample. The chain employs TRBV28 and TRBJ2-3; a weak D match, TRBD1 (6 bases). V lost 6 bases and J lost 1, with 17 bases in between. From germline, CDR1 is MDHEN and CDR2 SYDVKM. This CDR3 is 16 amino acids long. CDR3 amino acids: CASRTASEGGTDTQYF. The CDR3 nucleotides are TGTGCCAGCAGAACGGCCAGTGAGGGGGGCACAGATACGCAGTATTTT. Full variable domain (missing parts from reference TRBV28 and TRBJ2-3): DVKVTQSSRYLVKRTGEKVFLECVQDMDHENMFWYRQDPGLGLRLIYFSYDVKMKEKGDIPEGYSVSREKKERFSLILESASTNQTSMYLCASRTASEGGTDTQYFGPGTRLTVL.

This sequence joins TRBV6-6 and TRBJ2-3; D ambiguous. This CDR3 has 15 amino acids. V lost 0 bases and J lost 4, with 11 bases in between. Germline CDR1 is MNHNY and CDR2 is SVGAGI (reference sequence). The CDR3 DNA sequence: TGTGCCAGCAGTTACTCGTCTGAAGGCGCAGATACGCAGTATTTT. Amino acids: CASSYSSEGADTQYF.

This clone was counted once. This chain uses TRBV30 with TRBJ2-7, with 10 bases identical to TRBD1. Germline trimming cut 3 bases from V and 5 bases from J; bases unmatched to any gene: 10. Per germline, CDR1 GTSNPN and CDR2 SVGIG (reference sequence). CDR3 size: 15 residues. CDR3 coding DNA: TGTGCCTGGAGCACGACCGGGACAGGGGACAACGAGCAGTACTTC. Its protein product is CAWSTTGTGDNEQYF. Filled out from reference TRBV30 and TRBJ2-7, the complete variable domain reads SQTIHQWPATLVQPVGSPLSLECTVEGTSNPNLYWYRQAAGRGLQLLFYSVGIGQISSEVPQNLSASRPQDRQFILSSKKLLLSDSGFYLCAWSTTGTGDNEQYFGPGTRLTVT.

This rearrangement joins TRBV29-1 to TRBJ2-7; the D call may be TRBD1 or TRBD2 (6 bases each). This CDR3 is built from 14 residues. Germline CDR1 and CDR2: SQVTM and ANQGSEA. The V and J ends lost 1 base and 6 bases respectively, with 16 bases between them. The CDR3 DNA follows: TGCAGCGTTGAAGCGGGGGCCGGGCCCCGCGAGCAGTACTTC. Encoded protein: CSVEAGAGPREQYF.

This rearrangement joins TRBV19 to TRBJ1-2; TRBD1 is a possible D gene (5 bases). V was trimmed by 11 bases and J by 6 bases, leaving 13 bases between them. The germline V gene has CDR1 LNHDA and CDR2 SQIVND (reference sequence). The CDR3 sequence is 11 residues long. CDR3 residues: CASMGEDGYTF. The DNA for the CDR3 is TGTGCCTCCATGGGGGAGGATGGCTACACCTTC. The whole variable domain, filled in from reference TRBV19 and TRBJ1-2, reads DGGITQSPKYLFRKEGQNVTLSCEQNLNHDAMYWYRQDPGQGLRLIYYSQIVNDFQKGDIAEGYSVSREKKESFPLTVTSAQKNPTAFYLCASMGEDGYTFGSGTRLTVV.

The chain recombines TRBV9 with TRBJ2-3, with a tentative D call TRBD1 (6 bases). The CDR3 covers 16 residues. Germline V gives CDR1 SGDLS, CDR2 YYNGEE. Trimming removed 4 bases from V and 0 bases from J, with 15 bases in between. The DNA of the CDR3 is TGTGCCAGCAGCTCCACTCGGACAGACAGCACAGATACGCAGTATTTT. The encoded protein is CASSSTRTDSTDTQYF.

The chain couples TRBV7-9 to TRBJ2-3; 8 nucleotides align to TRBD1. CDR1 and CDR2 (germline): SEHNR, FQNEAQ (reference sequence). J gave up 2 bases and V 5 bases, and 12 bases lay outside the gene matches. The CDR3 is made up of 17 amino acids. CDR3 in amino acids: CASSLPDREAPTDTQYF. The CDR3 DNA follows: TGTGCCAGCAGCCTTCCGGACAGGGAGGCTCCCACAGATACGCAGTATTTT.

This chain uses TRBV7-2 with TRBJ1-1; D unresolved. In germline, CDR1 is SGHTA, CDR2 FQGNSA. Trimming stripped 4 bases from V and 1 base from J, with 13 bases between. The CDR3 spans 15 residues. The CDR3 sequence: CASSSGLYWNTEAFF. DNA for the CDR3: TGTGCCAGCAGCTCCGGGCTTTATTGGAACACTGAAGCTTTCTTT.

The chain employs TRBV9 and TRBJ1-6; TRBD1 matches 8 bases. J was trimmed by 13 bases and V by 3 bases; bases with no gene match: 3. CDR1 is SGDLS and CDR2 is YYNGEE in the germline V gene. The CDR3 has 12 amino acids. The CDR3 reads CASSGGQAPLHF. Written as DNA, the CDR3 is TGTGCCAGCAGCGGGGGACAGGCGCCCCTCCACTTT.

The rearrangement uses TRBV4-1 and TRBJ2-3, with 7 bases identical to TRBD1. Germline lookup yields CDR1 MGHRA and CDR2 YSYEKL. The CDR3 is made up of 14 amino acids. V was clipped by 3 bases and J by 1 base; unmatched bases: 1. The DNA of the CDR3 is TGCGCCAGCAGCCACACAGGGGGCACAGATACGCAGTATTTT. It encodes CASSHTGGTDTQYF.

The V and J genes are TRBV7-8 and TRBJ1-4, with 8 bases matching TRBD1. This CDR3 is 15 amino acids long. Trimming at V came to 5 bases and at J to 5 bases, leaving 7 bases not matched to a gene. CDR1 and CDR2 from the germline V gene are SGHVS and FQNEAQ. In DNA, the CDR3 is TGTGCCAGCAGCGCTTGGACAGGGAGGAATGAAAAACTGTTTTTT. Translation gives CASSAWTGRNEKLFF.

The V gene is TRBV10-2, the J gene TRBJ1-1; 7 nucleotides align to TRBD1. Germline values: CDR1 WSHSY, CDR2 SAAADI. This CDR3 has 12 residues. Trimming took 3 bases from V and 12 from J; bases not matched to a gene: 7. The CDR3, as DNA: TGCGCCAGCAGTGAAACAGGGGAGCCGACTTTCTTT. Protein: CASSETGEPTFF.

This rearrangement joins TRBV27 to TRBJ2-7, with a possible D match to TRBD1 (6 bases). Deletions cut 7 bases from V and 0 bases from J, with 19 bases between. Germline V gene lookup returns CDR1 MNHEY and CDR2 SMNVEV (reference sequence). This CDR3 is built from 16 residues. This CDR3 reads CASNPTGALSSYEQYF. In DNA form, the CDR3 reads TGTGCCAGCAATCCGACAGGAGCCCTAAGCTCCTACGAGCAGTACTTC.

The rearrangement links TRBV9 to TRBJ2-7; D remains unclear. This CDR3 contains 15 residues. V lost 3 bases and J 0 bases, leaving 13 bases between the germline ends. Germline V lookup: CDR1 SGDLS, CDR2 YYNGEE. The CDR3 loop reads CASSGEGARSYEQYF. CDR3 DNA sequence: TGTGCCAGCAGCGGAGAAGGTGCCCGCTCCTACGAGCAGTACTTC.

CDR3 DNA: TGTGCCAGCAGTGAAGCTTGGACGGAGAATTCACCCCTCCACTTT. Protein product: CASSEAWTENSPLHF. V and J are TRBV2 and TRBJ1-6; D is undetermined. The germline gives CDR1 SNHLY, CDR2 FYNNEI. Trimming took 0 bases from V and 7 from J, leaving 10 bases between them. The CDR3 covers 15 residues.